This record covers a single T cell receptor (beta chain). Antigen unknown. This sample stems from a study of B cell selection in AIRE deficiency. CD4+CD127+ cells were sorted as the conventional CD4 T cells. Study results and limitations: Shared Treg sequences had shorter CDR3s, biased toward rearrangements with few non-templated insertions. About 30.6% of healthy-shared Treg TCRbeta sequences appeared in patient Tconv cells. With only TCRbeta sequenced, roughly 37% of shared healthy Treg sequences overlapped Tconv.

The repertoire was sequenced with immunoSEQ multiplex PCR; TCRdb's copy has only in-frame clones and lacks some. The data show 20,000 to 30,000 clones, approximately 96% seen once. Germline lookup yields CDR1 SGDLS and CDR2 YYNGEE. This CDR3 comprises 13 residues. V was cut by 2 bases and J by 6 bases, with 8 bases left in between. The sequencing sample was made of conventional CD4+ T cells sorted from PBMCs. V and J are TRBV9 and TRBJ2-2; D ambiguous. This sequence was found in a human donor with AIRE deficiency. The DNA of the CDR3 is TGTGCCAGCAGCGTGGACGGCTCCGGGGAGCTGTTTTTT. It encodes CASSVDGSGELFF.